Reported below is one TCR beta chain. Produced via immunoSEQ multiplex PCR; TCRdb's table is partial and in-frame only. This sample has fewer than 300,000 clones; 85% to 90% occur once, and the top ten carry 12%. These data belong to a study of blood T cell repertoires in COVID-19. Study in general: Samples representing acute and convalescent COVID-19 were sourced from the United States, Italy and Spain.

With 0 bases removed from V and 6 bases from J, the gap between germline ends came to 16 bases. Germline V CDR1 and CDR2: SGHKS, YYEKEE (reference sequence). The CDR3 consists of 15 residues. Recruited during active infection, patients (from Seattle) were subsequently followed longitudinally. This chain links TRBV5-5 with TRBJ2-7; D uncertain. This clonotype originated in a woman aged 30 to 39 with COVID-19, enrolled during active disease. The specimen was peripheral blood. Here the CDR3 DNA reads TGTGCCAGCAGCTTGGTCCAACCGATAGGAGCCGAGCAGTACTTC. It yields the protein CASSLVQPIGAEQYF.